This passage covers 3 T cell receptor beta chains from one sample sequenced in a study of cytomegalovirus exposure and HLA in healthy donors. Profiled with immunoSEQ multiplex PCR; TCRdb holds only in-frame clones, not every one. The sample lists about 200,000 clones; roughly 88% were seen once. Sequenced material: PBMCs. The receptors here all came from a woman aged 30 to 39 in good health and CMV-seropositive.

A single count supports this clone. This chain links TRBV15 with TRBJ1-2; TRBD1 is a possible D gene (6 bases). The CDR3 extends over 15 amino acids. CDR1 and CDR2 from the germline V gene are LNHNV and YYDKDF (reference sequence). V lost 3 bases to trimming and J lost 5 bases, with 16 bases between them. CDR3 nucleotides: TGTGCCACCAGCAGTGGGGGCCAGGAACGTTATGGCTACACCTTC. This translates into CATSSGGQERYGYTF.

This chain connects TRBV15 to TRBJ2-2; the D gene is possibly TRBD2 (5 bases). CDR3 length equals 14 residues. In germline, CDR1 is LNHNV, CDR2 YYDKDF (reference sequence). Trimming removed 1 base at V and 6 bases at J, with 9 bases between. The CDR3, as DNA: TGTGCCACCAGCAGAGTAGGGAGTGCCGGGGAGCTGTTTTTT. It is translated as CATSRVGSAGELFF.

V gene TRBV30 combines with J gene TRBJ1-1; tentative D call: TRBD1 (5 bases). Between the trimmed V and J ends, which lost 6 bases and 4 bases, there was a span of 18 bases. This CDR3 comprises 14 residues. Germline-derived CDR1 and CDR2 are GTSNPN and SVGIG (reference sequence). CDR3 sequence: CACPTGQGGTEAFF. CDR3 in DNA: TGTGCCTGCCCTACTGGGCAGGGCGGCACTGAAGCTTTCTTT. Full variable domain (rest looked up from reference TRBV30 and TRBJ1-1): SQTIHQWPATLVQPVGSPLSLECTVEGTSNPNLYWYRQAAGRGLQLLFYSVGIGQISSEVPQNLSASRPQDRQFILSSKKLLLSDSGFYLCACPTGQGGTEAFFGQGTRLTVV.